The 30 T cell receptor beta chains below all came from one sample that was sequenced in a study of blood T cell repertoires in COVID-19 (dated by TCRdb to 2018 to 2020). Receptor libraries were prepared by the immunoSEQ multiplex PCR assay. TCRdb carries this immuneACCESS record with in-frame sequences only. Its versions omit some clonotypes, under half of them owing to an unresolved V gene in the studies checked, with the rest unexplained. For this sample the table gives 70,000 to 100,000 clones, of which 88% were detected only once. The ten largest clones add up to about 8% of the sample. Sequencing used peripheral blood. These receptors were taken from a woman in her 70s with acute or convalescent COVID-19.

This clone was seen a single time. The chain combines TRBV29-1 with TRBJ1-2; 8 positions agree with TRBD1. The CDR3 covers 14 residues. CDR1 is SQVTM, CDR2 ANQGSEA, per germline. V shed 6 bases, J shed 2 bases, and the junction held 8 bases outside the gene matches. CDR3 amino acids: CSVSRGLPNYGYTF. CDR3 nucleotide sequence: TGCAGCGTAAGCAGGGGGCTACCGAACTATGGCTACACCTTC.

J is TRBJ1-3 and V is TRBV28; a weak D match, TRBD1 (6 bases). Germline values: CDR1 MDHEN, CDR2 SYDVKM. The CDR3 covers 16 residues. Trimming shortened V by 2 bases and J by 0 bases, and 11 bases separated the two germline ends. The CDR3 reads CASSLVQDSSGNTIYF. The CDR3 DNA is TGTGCCAGCAGTTTAGTTCAGGACAGCTCTGGAAACACCATATATTTT.

The rearrangement links TRBV18 to TRBJ1-3, with D possibly matching TRBD1 (5 bases). CDR1 is KGHSH, CDR2 LQKENI, per germline. V lost 8 bases to trimming and J lost 0 bases, with 14 bases between them. This CDR3 is built from 15 residues. In DNA, the CDR3 is TGTGCCAGCAGCTCAGGGTATAGCTCTGGAAACACCATATATTTT. It is translated as CASSSGYSSGNTIYF.

This chain's CDR3 is CSVETSGRASTDTQYF. The CDR3 region has the DNA TGCAGCGTTGAGACTAGCGGGAGGGCTAGCACAGATACGCAGTATTTT. The rearrangement uses TRBV29-1 and TRBJ2-3; 14 bases align to TRBD2. Germline V lookup: CDR1 SQVTM, CDR2 ANQGSEA. The trim removed 3 bases at V and 0 bases at J, leaving 2 bases unmatched. The CDR3 has 16 residues.

The genes are TRBV5-1 and TRBJ2-5; a weak D match, TRBD2 (6 bases). The CDR3 is 17 residues long. V was cut by 0 bases and J by 2 bases, with 17 bases left in between. Germline-derived CDR1 and CDR2 are SGHRS and YFSETQ. In DNA form, the CDR3 reads TGCGCCAGCAGCTTGGAGCCCGGCGCGGGGAGTCAAGAGACCCAGTACTTC. This encodes CASSLEPGAGSQETQYF.

V is TRBV9 and J is TRBJ1-2; 9 bases match TRBD1. The CDR3 totals 19 residues. The trim removed 0 bases at V and 4 bases at J, leaving 16 bases unmatched. Germline values: CDR1 SGDLS, CDR2 YYNGEE. The CDR3 region has the DNA TGTGCCAGCAGCGTAGCTTCTAGGGACAGGGAACGTCCATCCTATGGCTACACCTTC. Its protein product is CASSVASRDRERPSYGYTF.

This chain uses TRBV10-3 with TRBJ2-7; D is undetermined. The CDR3 runs to 13 residues. The germline gives CDR1 ENHRY, CDR2 SYGVKD. The germline V and J ends were trimmed by 8 bases and 4 bases, with 15 bases remaining between them. The CDR3 DNA reads as TGTGCCATCCTTTCCGCGGAACATTACGAGCAGTACTTC. Translation gives CAILSAEHYEQYF.

Written as DNA, the CDR3 is TGTGCCAGTAGTATAGATCCGGGACAGGCGGAAAAACTGTTTTTT. Protein: CASSIDPGQAEKLFF. The chain employs TRBV19 and TRBJ1-4; 8 bases agree with TRBD1. This CDR3 contains 15 residues. Germline V gene sequence: CDR1 LNHDA, CDR2 SQIVND (reference sequence). V lost 0 bases to trimming and J lost 8 bases; unmatched junction nucleotides: 5.

This chain connects TRBV5-1 to TRBJ2-5; perhaps TRBD1 as D (6 bases). V lost 1 base, J lost 5 bases, and 12 bases lay in between. Germline V gene data show CDR1 as SGHRS and CDR2 as YFSETQ. This CDR3 has 14 residues. This CDR3 reads CASSLKTGRETQYF. CDR3 bases: TGCGCCAGCAGCTTGAAGACAGGTCGGGAGACCCAGTACTTC.

V usage is TRBV7-9 and J usage is TRBJ2-7, with 8 bases lining up with TRBD2. CDR3 length equals 15 residues. The trim removed 3 bases at V and 4 bases at J, leaving 8 bases unmatched. From germline, CDR1 is SEHNR and CDR2 FQNEAQ (reference sequence). CDR3 sequence reads: CASSFGSGDKYEQYF. In DNA, the CDR3 is TGTGCCAGCAGCTTTGGTAGCGGGGACAAATACGAGCAGTACTTC. Filled out from reference TRBV7-9 and TRBJ2-7, the complete variable domain reads DTGVSQNPRHKITKRGQNVTFRCDPISEHNRLYWYRQTLGQGPEFLTYFQNEAQLEKSRLLSDRFSAERPKGSFSTLEIQRTEQGDSAMYLCASSFGSGDKYEQYFGPGTRLTVT.

The chain links TRBV4-1 to TRBJ2-7; maybe TRBD2 (6 bases). V gave up 3 bases and J gave up 7 bases, with 25 bases separating them. In germline, CDR1 is MGHRA, CDR2 YSYEKL. The CDR3 runs 17 residues. The CDR3 bases are TGCGCCAGCAGCCAGACTCCGCGGTCGGGAGACCTCGGGGAGCAGTACTTC. Translation: CASSQTPRSGDLGEQYF.

In the case of this clone: An end of the junction differs from the germline gene, which may be a read error. The chain is built from TRBV6-1 and TRBJ2-1; 7 bases map to TRBD2. This CDR3 region has 13 residues. The germline CDR1 and CDR2 sequences are MNHNS and SASEGT. DNA of the CDR3: TGTGCCAGCATTGAAGTAGCGGGCAATGAGCAGTTCTTC. Encoded protein: CASIEVAGNEQFF.

The rearrangement joins TRBV24-1 to TRBJ2-4, with 13 bases that match TRBD2. Trimming cost V 4 bases and J 6 bases; bases outside gene matches: 5. The CDR3 loop spans 16 amino acids. In germline, CDR1 is KGHDR, CDR2 SFDVKD. DNA of the CDR3: TGTGCCACCAGTGACTGGACTAGCGGGAGAGGAAACATTCAGTACTTC. This sequence encodes CATSDWTSGRGNIQYF.

This chain uses TRBV5-1 with TRBJ2-3, with D uncertain. The CDR3 has 12 amino acids. V was shortened by 2 bases and J by 5 bases, with 6 bases between the two germline ends. Germline CDR1 SGHRS, CDR2 YFSETQ. The CDR3 sequence is CASSFHGDTQYF. In DNA, the CDR3 is TGCGCCAGCAGCTTTCACGGAGATACGCAGTATTTT.

J is TRBJ1-3 and V is TRBV18, with D tentatively TRBD1 (6 bases). Germline V CDR1 and CDR2: KGHSH, LQKENI. The CDR3 is 17 residues long. V dropped 2 bases and J dropped 8 bases, with 22 bases sitting between them. The CDR3: CASSPETGSTTTHTIYF. Written as DNA, the CDR3 is TGTGCCAGCTCACCAGAGACAGGTTCTACAACCACTCACACCATATATTTT.

V gene TRBV18 combines with J gene TRBJ1-3, with 7 nucleotides matching TRBD1. This CDR3 has 18 residues. The V gene's germline CDR1 is KGHSH and CDR2 LQKENI. The ends lost 2 bases at V and 0 bases at J; junction bases unmatched: 10. The CDR3 here is CASSPSYTGAHSGNTIYF. Written as DNA, the CDR3 is TGTGCCAGCTCACCAAGCTACACAGGGGCCCACTCTGGAAACACCATATATTTT.

This sequence joins TRBV7-9 and TRBJ1-2; D perhaps matches TRBD1 (5 bases). Germline V lookup: CDR1 SEHNR, CDR2 FQNEAQ (reference sequence). V was pared by 1 base and J by 3 bases, with 9 bases between. The CDR3 spans 14 residues. The DNA for the CDR3 is TGTGCCAGCAGCTTAGTATCAGGGTACTATGGCTACACCTTC. Translating it yields CASSLVSGYYGYTF.

The chain links TRBV7-6 to TRBJ2-3; TRBD2 agrees at 9 bases. Trimming removed 3 bases from V and 5 bases from J; junction bases left unmatched: 6. This CDR3 region has 15 residues. Germline lookup yields CDR1 SGHVS and CDR2 FNYEAQ. DNA of the CDR3: TGTGCCAGCAGCTTCATAGCGGGAGCGGGAGATACGCAGTATTTT. Translated, it gives CASSFIAGAGDTQYF.

The genes are TRBV24-1 and TRBJ2-3, with 13 bases aligning to TRBD2. CDR3 size: 15 residues. CDR1 and CDR2 from the germline V gene are KGHDR and SFDVKD. The J segment lost 8 bases and the V segment lost 5 bases, leaving 6 bases of the junction unmatched. The CDR3 protein is CATSAETSGRSTQYF. The CDR3 bases are TGTGCCACCAGTGCCGAGACTAGCGGGAGGTCTACGCAGTATTTT.

This clone was recorded only once. This chain uses TRBV15 with TRBJ2-7, with a tentative D call TRBD2 (5 bases). The CDR3 extends over 14 amino acids. The germline gives CDR1 LNHNV, CDR2 YYDKDF (reference sequence). Trimming removed 0 bases at V and 8 bases at J, with 14 bases between. The CDR3 here is CATSRDFGGNKQYF. The DNA of the CDR3 is TGTGCCACCAGCAGAGATTTCGGAGGTAACAAGCAGTACTTC.

V and J are TRBV5-1 and TRBJ1-3; 8 bases agree with TRBD1. The CDR3 covers 13 residues. V was clipped by 0 bases and J by 8 bases; unmatched bases: 1. From germline, CDR1 is SGHRS and CDR2 YFSETQ. The CDR3 DNA reads as TGCGCCAGCAGCTTGGAACAGGGGGACACCATATATTTT. This encodes CASSLEQGDTIYF.

The chain is built from TRBV29-1 and TRBJ2-3; the D gene is possibly TRBD2 (6 bases). The CDR3 is 12 residues long. The V gene's germline CDR1 is SQVTM and CDR2 ANQGSEA. Deletions cut 4 bases from V and 5 bases from J, with 10 bases between. The CDR3 bases are TGCAGCGTTGGATCGGGGGTAGATACGCAGTATTTT. Translating it yields CSVGSGVDTQYF.

The rearrangement uses TRBV10-2 and TRBJ1-1; D call uncertain. The CDR3 sequence is 12 residues long. Trimming cost V 7 bases and J 4 bases, with 10 bases left between them. In germline, CDR1 is WSHSY, CDR2 SAAADI. The DNA of the CDR3 is TGCGCCAGCAAGGTAGGGAGCACTGAAGCTTTCTTT. This encodes CASKVGSTEAFF.

This rearrangement joins TRBV27 to TRBJ1-4, with D unresolved. This CDR3 is built from 15 residues. In germline, CDR1 is MNHEY, CDR2 SMNVEV (reference sequence). Trimming cost V 5 bases and J 0 bases, with 10 bases left between them. The CDR3 bases are TGTGCCAGCAGTGCATACGGTGCAACTAATGAAAAACTGTTTTTT. This encodes CASSAYGATNEKLFF. The complete variable domain, with remaining parts taken from reference TRBV27 and TRBJ1-4, reads EAQVTQNPRYLITVTGKKLTVTCSQNMNHEYMSWYRQDPGLGLRQIYYSMNVEVTDKGDVPEGYKVSRKEKRNFPLILESPSPNQTSLYFCASSAYGATNEKLFFGSGTQLSVL.

This clone was recorded only once. The rearrangement links TRBV6-2 or TRBV6-3 to TRBJ2-7; a possible D gene is TRBD1 (6 bases). Trimming removed 2 bases from V and 2 bases from J, with 10 bases in between. Germline V CDR1 and CDR2: MNHEY, SVGEGT. The CDR3 consists of 14 residues. The CDR3 DNA follows: TGTGCCAGCAGTTACCAGGGGCAGGCCTACGAGCAGTACTTC. This encodes CASSYQGQAYEQYF.

The chain links TRBV19 to TRBJ2-1; TRBD2 might be the D (6 bases). Trimming stripped 1 base from V and 0 bases from J, with 13 bases between. The length of the CDR3 is 17 residues. Looked up from germline, CDR1 is LNHDA and CDR2 is SQIVND (reference sequence). The DNA for the CDR3 is TGTGCCAGTAGTATAGCAACTAGCAGGGTCTCCTACAATGAGCAGTTCTTC. Translation: CASSIATSRVSYNEQFF.

The chain employs TRBV13 and TRBJ2-1; 12 positions agree with TRBD2. This CDR3 contains 16 residues. Germline trimming cut 4 bases from V and 4 bases from J; bases unmatched to any gene: 5. CDR1 and CDR2 from the germline V gene are PRHDT and FYEKMQ (reference sequence). The CDR3 region is CASSWTSGELYNEQFF. CDR3 nucleotides: TGTGCCAGCAGCTGGACTAGCGGGGAGTTATACAATGAGCAGTTCTTC.

The chain recombines TRBV24-1 with TRBJ2-1; 8 nucleotides agree with TRBD2. The CDR3 is 16 amino acids. Germline trimming cut 2 bases from V and 2 bases from J; bases unmatched to any gene: 4. CDR1 and CDR2 from the germline V gene are KGHDR and SFDVKD. The CDR3 sequence: CATSDSLAETYNEQFF. Here the CDR3 DNA reads TGTGCCACCAGTGATTCACTAGCGGAGACCTACAATGAGCAGTTCTTC.

The V and J genes are TRBV6-5 and TRBJ2-7; TRBD1 might be the D (6 bases). CDR1 MNHEY and CDR2 SVGAGI come from the germline V gene. CDR3 length: 14 amino acids. Deletions cut 6 bases from V and 2 bases from J, with 14 bases between. This CDR3 reads CASSNGQLAYEQYF. CDR3 nucleotides: TGTGCCAGCAGCAACGGACAGTTAGCCTACGAGCAGTACTTC.

The rearrangement joins TRBV11-2 to TRBJ2-3, with D possibly being TRBD2 (6 bases). The CDR3 has 14 residues. The germline V gene encodes CDR1 SGHAT and CDR2 FQNNGV. Between the trimmed V and J ends, which lost 5 bases and 0 bases, there was a span of 9 bases. In DNA, the CDR3 is TGTGCCAGCAGCCTCAGCGGGAGCACAGATACGCAGTATTTT. This translates into CASSLSGSTDTQYF.